These T cell receptor beta chains were read from a single sample in a study of siplizumab effects on memory and regulatory T cells. TCRdb's copy holds only in-frame clones and misses some; the assay was immunoSEQ multiplex PCR. The sample lists around 100,000 clones; 94% were seen once. Input material: Tregs sorted from blood. Receptors originate from a human donor in good health. Both conserved end residues are part of each CDR3. D genes are given only for firm matches. Some rows mark clone size as missing; the rest say once, few, many or name a class of expanded clone.

abundance: NA; d_gene: TRBD1; v_gene: TRBV30; j_gene: TRBJ2-2; CDR3aa: CAWSQGTGTDTGELFF; CDR3nt: TGTGCCTGGAGTCAAGGGACAGGGACGGACACCGGGGAGCTGTTTTTT
abundance: NA; d_gene: NA; v_gene: TRBV19; j_gene: TRBJ2-6; CDR3aa: CASSIEGGANVLTF; CDR3nt: TGTGCCAGTAGTATTGAGGGTGGGGCCAACGTCCTGACTTTC
abundance: NA; d_gene: NA; v_gene: TRBV28; j_gene: TRBJ1-5; CDR3aa: CASSLYFGRNQPQHF; CDR3nt: TGTGCCAGCAGTTTATATTTTGGCAGGAATCAGCCCCAGCATTTT
abundance: NA; d_gene: NA; v_gene: TRBV7-3; j_gene: TRBJ2-3; CDR3aa: CASSPLGRGAADTQYF; CDR3nt: TGTGCCAGCAGCCCACTGGGGCGGGGCGCCGCAGATACGCAGTATTTT
abundance: NA; d_gene: NA; v_gene: TRBV6-5; j_gene: TRBJ2-7; CDR3aa: CASSYVASRAYEQYF; CDR3nt: TGTGCCAGCAGTTACGTAGCATCCCGAGCCTACGAGCAGTACTTC
abundance: NA; d_gene: TRBD1; v_gene: TRBV2; j_gene: TRBJ2-7; CDR3aa: CASRAGQGTSSYEQYF; CDR3nt: TGTGCCAGCAGAGCGGGACAGGGGACCTCTTCCTACGAGCAGTACTTC
abundance: NA; d_gene: NA; v_gene: TRBV19; j_gene: TRBJ1-5; CDR3aa: CASSGHMGVAQPQHF; CDR3nt: TGTGCCAGTAGTGGACACATGGGCGTCGCTCAGCCCCAGCATTTT
abundance: few; d_gene: NA; v_gene: TRBV19; j_gene: TRBJ1-2; CDR3aa: CASSIQGTYGYTF; CDR3nt: TGTGCCAGTAGTATCCAGGGGACCTATGGCTACACCTTC
abundance: NA; d_gene: NA; v_gene: TRBV5-5; j_gene: TRBJ2-6; CDR3aa: CASTHWGGRAGANVLTF; CDR3nt: TGTGCCAGCACCCATTGGGGGGGGCGGGCTGGGGCCAACGTCCTGACTTTC
abundance: NA; d_gene: TRBD1; v_gene: TRBV19; j_gene: TRBJ2-3; CDR3aa: CASSPTGVGDTQYF; CDR3nt: TGTGCCAGTAGTCCGACAGGGGTCGGCGACACGCAGTATTTT
abundance: NA; d_gene: NA; v_gene: TRBV27; j_gene: TRBJ2-7; CDR3aa: CASSLQGPPYEQYF; CDR3nt: TGTGCCAGCAGTTTACAGGGACCCCCCTACGAGCAGTACTTC
abundance: NA; d_gene: TRBD2; v_gene: TRBV14; j_gene: TRBJ2-2; CDR3aa: CASSQGLSVLAGVHTGELFF; CDR3nt: TGTGCCAGCAGCCAGGGTCTATCGGTACTAGCGGGAGTACACACCGGGGAGCTGTTTTTT
abundance: NA; d_gene: TRBD1; v_gene: TRBV25-1; j_gene: TRBJ1-2; CDR3aa: CASSADDRVYGYTF; CDR3nt: TGTGCCAGCAGTGCCGACGACAGGGTCTATGGCTACACCTTC
abundance: NA; d_gene: TRBD1; v_gene: TRBV15; j_gene: TRBJ1-2; CDR3aa: CATSTIQGTYGYTF; CDR3nt: TGTGCCACCAGCACCATACAGGGGACCTATGGCTACACCTTC
abundance: NA; d_gene: TRBD2; v_gene: TRBV5-1; j_gene: TRBJ2-7; CDR3aa: CASSWARTSGSYEQYF; CDR3nt: TGCGCCAGCAGCTGGGCCCGGACTAGCGGAAGCTACGAGCAGTACTTC
abundance: once; d_gene: NA; v_gene: TRBV5-1; j_gene: TRBJ2-3; CDR3aa: CASSYLRNLASPMGDTQYF; CDR3nt: TGCGCCAGCAGTTACCTACGAAACTTAGCGTCCCCAATGGGAGATACGCAGTATTTT
abundance: NA; d_gene: TRBD2; v_gene: TRBV18; j_gene: TRBJ2-7; CDR3aa: CASSPVAGLAGEKGYEQYF; CDR3nt: TGTGCCAGCTCACCAGTGGCGGGACTAGCGGGAGAGAAAGGCTACGAGCAGTACTTC
abundance: NA; d_gene: NA; v_gene: TRBV19; j_gene: TRBJ1-2; CDR3aa: CASSTGYGYTF; CDR3nt: TGTGCCAGTAGTACAGGGTATGGCTACACCTTC
abundance: NA; d_gene: NA; v_gene: TRBV25-1; j_gene: TRBJ1-5; CDR3aa: CASSESGVGQPQHF; CDR3nt: TGTGCCAGCAGTGAATCAGGGGTTGGACAGCCCCAGCATTTT
abundance: NA; d_gene: NA; v_gene: TRBV28; j_gene: TRBJ1-1; CDR3aa: CASSLGAGMWTEAFF; CDR3nt: TGTGCCAGCAGTTTGGGGGCAGGGATGTGGACTGAAGCTTTCTTT
abundance: NA; d_gene: TRBD2; v_gene: TRBV28; j_gene: TRBJ2-1; CDR3aa: CASTESGGGDYNEQFF; CDR3nt: TGTGCCAGCACCGAAAGCGGGGGTGGGGACTACAATGAGCAGTTCTTC
abundance: NA; d_gene: NA; v_gene: TRBV10-2; j_gene: TRBJ1-4; CDR3aa: CATRQSNEKLFF; CDR3nt: TGCGCCACTCGACAGTCTAATGAAAAACTGTTTTTT
abundance: NA; d_gene: NA; v_gene: TRBV7-6; j_gene: TRBJ2-1; CDR3aa: CASSFDYNEQFF; CDR3nt: TGTGCCAGCAGCTTTGACTACAATGAGCAGTTCTTC
abundance: NA; d_gene: NA; v_gene: TRBV18; j_gene: TRBJ1-5; CDR3aa: CASSPNFVGLSNQPQHF; CDR3nt: TGTGCCAGCTCACCGAACTTCGTGGGGCTTAGCAATCAGCCCCAGCATTTT
abundance: NA; d_gene: NA; v_gene: TRBV18; j_gene: TRBJ1-5; CDR3aa: CASSPPGLPQHF; CDR3nt: TGTGCCAGCTCACCACCGGGGTTGCCCCAGCATTTT
abundance: NA; d_gene: NA; v_gene: TRBV9; j_gene: TRBJ2-7; CDR3aa: CASSEKSGTNRLEQYF; CDR3nt: TGTGCCAGCAGCGAAAAATCCGGGACCAACCGGCTCGAGCAGTACTTC
abundance: NA; d_gene: TRBD2; v_gene: TRBV6-1; j_gene: TRBJ2-7; CDR3aa: CASIGTSGSEQYF; CDR3nt: TGTGCCAGCATTGGGACTAGCGGGAGCGAGCAGTACTTC
abundance: NA; d_gene: NA; v_gene: TRBV7-6; j_gene: TRBJ2-7; CDR3aa: CASSQGPTSYEQYF; CDR3nt: TGTGCCAGCAGCCAGGGACCTACTTCCTACGAGCAGTACTTC
abundance: NA; d_gene: NA; v_gene: TRBV5-4; j_gene: TRBJ2-1; CDR3aa: CASSLGRAWVQFF; CDR3nt: TGTGCCAGCAGCTTGGGGAGGGCCTGGGTGCAGTTCTTC
abundance: few; d_gene: TRBD2; v_gene: TRBV6-1; j_gene: TRBJ2-1; CDR3aa: CASLRAGGGGEQFF; CDR3nt: TGTGCCAGCCTCCGGGCGGGAGGCGGAGGTGAGCAGTTCTTC
abundance: NA; d_gene: NA; v_gene: TRBV28; j_gene: TRBJ2-1; CDR3aa: CASTLWGGTYNEQFF; CDR3nt: TGTGCCAGCACCCTATGGGGCGGGACCTACAATGAGCAGTTCTTC
abundance: few; d_gene: NA; v_gene: TRBV30; j_gene: TRBJ1-1; CDR3aa: CAWSGQNMNTEAFF; CDR3nt: TGTGCCTGGAGTGGACAGAATATGAACACTGAAGCTTTCTTT
abundance: NA; d_gene: TRBD1; v_gene: TRBV25-1; j_gene: TRBJ1-2; CDR3aa: CASRGQGSGYTF; CDR3nt: TGTGCCAGCCGGGGACAGGGCTCTGGCTACACCTTC
abundance: NA; d_gene: NA; v_gene: TRBV5-1; j_gene: TRBJ2-2; CDR3aa: CASSLAVTINTGELFF; CDR3nt: TGCGCCAGCAGCTTGGCGGTGACCATTAACACCGGGGAGCTGTTTTTT
abundance: NA; d_gene: TRBD1; v_gene: TRBV11-2; j_gene: TRBJ2-2; CDR3aa: CASSFPGQGNGELFF; CDR3nt: TGTGCCAGCAGCTTCCCGGGACAGGGCAACGGGGAGCTGTTTTTT
abundance: once; d_gene: NA; v_gene: TRBV2; j_gene: TRBJ1-1; CDR3aa: CASSEKRTKGLNTEAFF; CDR3nt: TGTGCCAGCAGTGAAAAAAGGACGAAGGGGCTGAACACTGAAGCTTTCTTT
abundance: NA; d_gene: NA; v_gene: TRBV6-1; j_gene: TRBJ2-5; CDR3aa: CASSEWETAHQETQYF; CDR3nt: TGTGCCAGCAGTGAATGGGAGACAGCACACCAAGAGACCCAGTACTTC
abundance: NA; d_gene: TRBD2; v_gene: TRBV19; j_gene: TRBJ2-3; CDR3aa: CASSWTSHTDTQYF; CDR3nt: TGTGCCAGTAGTTGGACTAGCCACACAGATACGCAGTATTTT
abundance: NA; d_gene: NA; v_gene: TRBV7-9; j_gene: TRBJ2-5; CDR3aa: CASSLGGPAETQYF; CDR3nt: TGTGCCAGCAGCTTAGGGGGACCTGCGGAGACCCAGTACTTC
abundance: NA; d_gene: NA; v_gene: TRBV28; j_gene: TRBJ2-7; CDR3aa: CASSGSGRYFYEQYF; CDR3nt: TGTGCCAGCAGTGGCTCGGGGCGATATTTCTACGAGCAGTACTTC
abundance: NA; d_gene: NA; v_gene: TRBV5-1; j_gene: TRBJ2-1; CDR3aa: CASSSGAISGRRAYNEQFF; CDR3nt: TGCGCCAGCAGCTCCGGGGCTATAAGCGGCCGCCGAGCCTACAATGAGCAGTTCTTC
abundance: NA; d_gene: NA; v_gene: TRBV7-8; j_gene: TRBJ2-7; CDR3aa: CASSFVDGSYEQYF; CDR3nt: TGTGCCAGCAGCTTCGTCGACGGCTCCTACGAGCAGTACTTC